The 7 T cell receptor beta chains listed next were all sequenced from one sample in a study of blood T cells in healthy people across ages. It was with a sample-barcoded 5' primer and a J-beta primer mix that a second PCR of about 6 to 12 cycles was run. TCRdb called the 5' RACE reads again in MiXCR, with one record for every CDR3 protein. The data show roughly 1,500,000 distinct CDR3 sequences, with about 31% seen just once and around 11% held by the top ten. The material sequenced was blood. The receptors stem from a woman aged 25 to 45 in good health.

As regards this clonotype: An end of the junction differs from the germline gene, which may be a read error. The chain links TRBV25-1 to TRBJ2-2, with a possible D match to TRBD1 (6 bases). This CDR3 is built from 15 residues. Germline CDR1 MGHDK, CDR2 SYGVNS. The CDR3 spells CASSDRLANTGERFF. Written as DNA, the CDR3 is TGTGCCAGCTCCGACAGGCTTGCGAACACCGGGGAGCGGTTTTTT.

The CDR3, as DNA: TGTGCCAGCAGTTACTCGTATTCCGGGGACTTGAACACTGAAGCTTTCTTT. Translated, it gives CASSYSYSGDLNTEAFF. The chain recombines TRBV6-2 or TRBV6-3 with TRBJ1-1; D is perhaps TRBD1 (5 bases). Germline V lookup: CDR1 MNHEY, CDR2 SVGEGT. The V end was cut by 0 bases, the J end by 0 bases, with 14 bases between. The CDR3 consists of 17 residues.

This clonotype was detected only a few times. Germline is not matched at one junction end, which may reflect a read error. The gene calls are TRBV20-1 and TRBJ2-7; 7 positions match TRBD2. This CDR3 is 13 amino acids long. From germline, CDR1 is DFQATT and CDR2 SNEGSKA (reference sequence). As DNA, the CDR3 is TGTGAGTTCAAAGGCGGGAGCTCCTACGAGCAGTACTTC. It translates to CEFKGGSSYEQYF.

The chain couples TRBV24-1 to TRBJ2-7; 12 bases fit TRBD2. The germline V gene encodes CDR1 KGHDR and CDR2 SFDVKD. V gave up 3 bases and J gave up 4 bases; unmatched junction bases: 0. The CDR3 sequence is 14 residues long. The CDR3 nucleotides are TGTGCCACCAGTGATGGACTAGCGGGATACGAGCAGTACTTC. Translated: CATSDGLAGYEQYF.

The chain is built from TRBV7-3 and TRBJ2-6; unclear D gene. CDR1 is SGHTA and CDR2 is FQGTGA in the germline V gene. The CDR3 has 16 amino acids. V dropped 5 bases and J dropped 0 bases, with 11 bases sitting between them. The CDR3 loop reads CASSEDTYSGANVLTF. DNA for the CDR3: TGTGCCAGCAGCGAAGACACTTACTCTGGGGCCAACGTCCTGACTTTC.

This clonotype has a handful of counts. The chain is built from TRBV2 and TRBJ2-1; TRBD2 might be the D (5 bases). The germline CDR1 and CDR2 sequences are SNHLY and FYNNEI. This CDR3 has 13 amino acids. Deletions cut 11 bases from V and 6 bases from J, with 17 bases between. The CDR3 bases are TGTGCCGGCAAGCGGAACAGCGGCAATGAGCAGTTCTTC. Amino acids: CAGKRNSGNEQFF.

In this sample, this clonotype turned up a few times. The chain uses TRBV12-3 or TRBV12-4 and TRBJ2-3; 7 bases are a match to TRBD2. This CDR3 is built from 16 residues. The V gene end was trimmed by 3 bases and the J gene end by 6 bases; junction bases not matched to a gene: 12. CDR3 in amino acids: CASSFQRGGRQDTQYF. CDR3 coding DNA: TGTGCCAGCAGTTTTCAGCGGGGCGGACGACAGGATACGCAGTATTTT.